The 5 T cell receptor beta chains in this list originate from one sample, sequenced in a study of CD8 T cells in Susac syndrome. A quantity of roughly 0.5 to 1 ug RNA underwent reverse transcription using random hexamers. Each CDR3 protein gets one entry after TCRdb re-called the immunoSEQ multiplex PCR reads with MiXCR. The sample lists about 100,000 distinct CDR3 sequences; 95% were seen once. Specimen: CD8+ T cells from PBMCs. The receptors here all came from a human donor with Susac syndrome.

V gene TRBV29-1 combines with J gene TRBJ2-3, with D unclear. This CDR3 has 17 amino acids. The germline V gene encodes CDR1 SQVTM and CDR2 ANQGSEA. Trimming cost V 1 base and J 0 bases, with 17 bases left between them. The CDR3 spells CSVEARRGGPSTDTQYF. The CDR3 DNA sequence: TGCAGCGTTGAAGCCCGGAGAGGCGGCCCTAGCACAGATACGCAGTATTTT.

CDR3 sequence (DNA): TGTGCCAGTAGTATGAAGGTAGCAGGGAATGAGCAGTTCTTC. Its translation: CASSMKVAGNEQFF. This chain joins TRBV19 and TRBJ2-1; D may be TRBD1 (5 bases). Between the trimmed V and J ends, which lost 3 bases and 7 bases, there was a span of 13 bases. Germline V CDR1 and CDR2: LNHDA, SQIVND (reference sequence). The CDR3 runs 14 residues.

The chain is built from TRBV12-5 and TRBJ2-5; TRBD1 aligns across 7 bases. Germline assignment: CDR1 LGHNT and CDR2 FRNRAP. The CDR3 is 12 amino acids. Germline trimming cut 8 bases from V and 5 bases from J; bases unmatched to any gene: 5. As DNA, the CDR3 is TGTGCTAGTTCCGGGGACAGTGAGACCCAGTACTTC. The encoded protein is CASSGDSETQYF. Together with reference TRBV12-5 and TRBJ2-5, the CDR3 gives the full variable domain: DARVTQTPRHKVTEMGQEVTMRCQPILGHNTVFWYRQTMMQGLELLAYFRNRAPLDDSGMPKDRFSAEMPDATLATLKIQPSEPRDSAVYFCASSGDSETQYFGPGTRLLVL.

The V call is TRBV2, the J call TRBJ1-4; D remains unclear. The CDR3 has 17 residues. V lost 4 bases to trimming and J lost 8 bases, with 23 bases between them. Germline loops: CDR1 SNHLY, CDR2 FYNNEI. The CDR3 region is CASSGGRLASSREKLFF. Here the CDR3 DNA reads TGTGCCAGCAGTGGAGGCAGATTGGCGTCATCCAGAGAAAAACTGTTTTTT.

The rearrangement uses TRBV27 and TRBJ2-3; 11 nucleotides line up with TRBD2. The CDR3 spans 16 residues. V gave up 5 bases and J gave up 2 bases; unmatched junction bases: 6. Germline values: CDR1 MNHEY, CDR2 SMNVEV (reference sequence). CDR3 protein: CASSLTSGSLTDTQYF. The CDR3, as DNA: TGTGCCAGCAGTCTAACTAGCGGGAGTCTCACAGATACGCAGTATTTT.